This TCR beta chain was recovered during a study of blood T cells in healthy people across ages. Per germline, CDR1 MNHEY and CDR2 SMNVEV (reference sequence). V dropped 5 bases and J dropped 10 bases, with 12 bases sitting between them. The CDR3 runs 11 residues. Regarding the study as a whole: Donor CMV infection status was unknown, possibly confounding age-related changes in expanded clonotypes.

In regard to this clonotype: Its target is not known.

Then a second PCR, running roughly 7 to 11 cycles, was carried out with a sample-barcoded 5' primer and a J-beta primer mix. Each CDR3 protein gets one entry after TCRdb re-called the 5' RACE reads with MiXCR. Here the sample spans about a million distinct CDR3 sequences, about 53% being singletons. The chain uses TRBV27 and TRBJ2-7; D is ambiguous. This TCR was recovered from a woman aged 55-69 years in good health. Input material: blood. The CDR3 reads CASSGGRVQYF. In DNA, the CDR3 is TGTGCCAGCAGTGGCGGACGAGTACAGTACTTC.